This T cell receptor beta chain was captured in a study of CD8+ T cells in alopecia areata. Broader study findings: Against the mouse data, patients shared TCRs less clearly, possibly for HLA reasons.

TCR sequencing used cDNA made by reverse transcription of extracted RNA. Here immunoSEQ multiplex PCR was the method, and the copy in TCRdb shows in-frame clones only, minus some. Altogether 1,800 or so clones were found in the sample, and no singletons occur. Time point denoted: mouse skin 6 weeks after grafting, around onset of hair loss. Biopsies came from recipient mouse skin at grafting, then 3 and 6 weeks later. Concerning this clone itself: Its antigen is unknown. Gene names are the mouse ones. The sequence runs out 4 residues before the end of the CDR3; the remainder is reconstructed from the germline J gene.

Germline V gene data show CDR1 as LGHNA and CDR2 as YNLKQL (reference sequence). The CDR3 has 12 residues. The chain uses TRBV5 and TRBJ1-2; a weak D match, TRBD1 (6 bases). This sequence originates from a C3H/HeJ mouse with alopecia areata. MHC haplotype here: H2-k. Here the sequenced sample was skin, taken at week 6. The CDR3 loop is CASSQNRADYTF. The CDR3 bases that were read are TGTGCCAGCAGCCAGAACAGGGCC.